Only a few counts were recorded for the clone carrying this TCR beta chain. This CDR3 spans 15 amino acids. Trimming removed 4 bases from V and 5 bases from J, with 12 bases in between. CDR1 SGHAT and CDR2 FQNNGV come from the germline V gene. This entry comes from a study of early T cells in non-severe SARS-CoV-2 infection. Background on the study: The sequenced material was bulk RNA from unsorted whole blood, and its chains were unpaired.

Researchers attached unique molecular identifiers to individual cDNA molecules. TCRdb ran MiXCR on the 5' RACE reads and lists one entry per CDR3 protein. The sample consists of over 75,000 distinct CDR3 sequences, roughly 13% of them appearing once. The clonotype comes from an adult who was a healthcare worker with PCR-confirmed SARS-CoV-2 infection or an uninfected control (not recorded which). Sequenced: whole blood. V is TRBV11-2 and J is TRBJ1-6; TRBD1 might be the D (5 bases). The CDR3 loop reads CASSSSQANNSPLHF. CDR3 nucleotide sequence: TGTGCCAGCAGCTCATCACAGGCGAATAATTCACCCCTCCACTTT.